This paragraph reports one TCR beta chain. Its antigen is not known. The data are from a study of T-cell reconstitution after alpha-beta-depleted transplantation in children. Researchers prepared the TCRbeta library using unique molecular identifiers, the study reports. Via MiXCR, TCRdb re-called the PCR reads, giving one row per CDR3 protein. The sample contains more than 90,000 distinct CDR3 sequences, about 9.3% of which appear only once. Findings of the study overall: T-cell counts and diversity at one year following transplant were attributed mainly to newly produced T cells. At around two months after transplant, the alpha-beta T cells were reportedly derived from several hundred expanded clones that came from non-depleted graft cells.

The length of the CDR3 is 16 residues. Germline V gene lookup returns CDR1 MDHEN and CDR2 SYDVKM. V dropped 3 bases and J dropped 2 bases, with 11 bases sitting between them. This receptor was identified in a boy between 2 and 15 years old with acute lymphoblastic leukemia, due to receive a stem cell transplant. The chain couples TRBV28 to TRBJ2-6, with unresolved D. The sequencing here drew on PBMCs, taken before TCRalphabeta/CD19-depleted stem cell transplant. The CDR3 DNA reads as TGTGCCAGCAGTTTCTCCGACTTGGCTGGGGCCAACGTCCTGACTTTC. The encoded protein is CASSFSDLAGANVLTF. Complete variable domain (other parts from reference TRBV28 and TRBJ2-6): DVKVTQSSRYLVKRTGEKVFLECVQDMDHENMFWYRQDPGLGLRLIYFSYDVKMKEKGDIPEGYSVSREKKERFSLILESASTNQTSMYLCASSFSDLAGANVLTFGAGSRLTVL.